The 9 T cell receptor beta chains below come from one sample, sequenced in a study of blood T cells in healthy people across ages. A sample-barcoded 5' primer and a J-beta primer mix were used in a second PCR of about 7 to 12 cycles. In TCRdb, the 5' RACE reads were re-called with MiXCR into one record per CDR3 protein. The sample contains 1.2 million to 1.5 million distinct CDR3 sequences, about 43% of which appear only once. Sequencing was performed on blood. Receptors were obtained from a young woman in good health.

This clonotype was detected only a few times. The chain recombines TRBV12-3 or TRBV12-4 with TRBJ2-2, with D perhaps TRBD2 (5 bases). This CDR3 contains 12 residues. The V end was cut by 8 bases, the J end by 7 bases, with 11 bases between. CDR3 in DNA: TGTGCCAGCGTGGGTGGGAGCGGGGAGCTGTTTTTT. Translating it yields CASVGGSGELFF.

This chain links TRBV6-1 with TRBJ2-3; perhaps TRBD2 as D (6 bases). Per the germline V gene, CDR1 is MNHNS and CDR2 is SASEGT. CDR3 length: 13 residues. Trimming took off 4 bases at V and 7 bases at J, with 12 bases between the two ends. CDR3 in DNA: TGTGCCAGCAGTGCCGGGGGAGAAAATACGCAGTATTTT. It is translated as CASSAGGENTQYF.

This clonotype was seen a few times. The chain has TRBV4-1 and TRBJ1-2; 7 nucleotides line up with TRBD1. V gave up 3 bases and J gave up 4 bases; unmatched junction bases: 8. The CDR3 runs to 15 residues. The germline gives CDR1 MGHRA, CDR2 YSYEKL. CDR3 region: CASSQDDRDSYGYTF. CDR3 nucleotide sequence: TGCGCCAGCAGCCAGGACGACAGGGATAGCTATGGCTACACCTTC.

As concerns this clonotype: The junction and the germline gene differ at one end; a read error may be behind it. V is TRBV6-7 and J is TRBJ1-6; perhaps TRBD1 as D (5 bases). TRBV6-7 is treated as an ORF (open reading frame) with a function not yet certain. The CDR3 has 13 residues. Written as DNA, the CDR3 is TGTGCCCACAGGACGGACCAAAATTCATCCCTCCACTTT. This sequence encodes CAHRTDQNSSLHF.

The chain has TRBV6-6 and TRBJ1-5, with D perhaps TRBD1 (6 bases). V dropped 3 bases and J dropped 1 base, with 13 bases sitting between them. The CDR3 totals 16 residues. Per germline, CDR1 MNHNY and CDR2 SVGAGI (reference sequence). In DNA, the CDR3 is TGTGCCAGCAGTTATAAGAGACAGGCCAGCAATCAGCCCCAGCATTTT. Translated, it gives CASSYKRQASNQPQHF.

Regarding this clonotype: A much larger clone lies a single base off, so this may be a read error. The chain uses TRBV10-3 and TRBJ2-3; 8 nucleotides line up with TRBD1. Germline V lookup: CDR1 ENHRY, CDR2 SYGVKD. Trimming removed 11 bases from V and 2 bases from J; junction bases left unmatched: 9. The CDR3 has 14 amino acids. The CDR3, as DNA: TGTGCCGTCGCTGGACAGGGAAACACAGATACGCAGTATTTT. Its translation: CAVAGQGNTDTQYF.

V usage is TRBV15 and J usage is TRBJ2-2; D gene unclear. The V gene lost 5 bases and the J gene lost 6 bases, with 10 bases spanning the gap. The CDR3 runs to 13 residues. The V gene's germline CDR1 is LNHNV and CDR2 YYDKDF (reference sequence). CDR3 sequence: CATSHGDAGELFF. CDR3 coding DNA: TGTGCCACCAGCCATGGAGACGCCGGGGAGCTGTTTTTT.

Of note for this clonotype: A junction end diverges from the germline sequence, so it may reflect a read error. V usage is TRBV27 and J usage is TRBJ2-7; D tentatively fits TRBD1 or TRBD2 (5 bases each). Germline assignment: CDR1 MNHEY and CDR2 SMNVEV (reference sequence). The CDR3 runs to 13 residues. The CDR3, as DNA: TGTGCCAGTTGGGACGGCGTCTCCGACGAGCAGTACTTC. Its translation: CASWDGVSDEQYF.

The chain is built from TRBV7-9 and TRBJ2-3; TRBD2 aligns across 12 bases. This CDR3 comprises 16 residues. CDR1 and CDR2 (germline): SEHNR, FQNEAQ (reference sequence). V was clipped by 5 bases and J by 4 bases; unmatched bases: 7. DNA for the CDR3: TGTGCCAGCAGCAGACTAGCGGGAGTCGTGGCAGATACGCAGTATTTT. It yields the protein CASSRLAGVVADTQYF.